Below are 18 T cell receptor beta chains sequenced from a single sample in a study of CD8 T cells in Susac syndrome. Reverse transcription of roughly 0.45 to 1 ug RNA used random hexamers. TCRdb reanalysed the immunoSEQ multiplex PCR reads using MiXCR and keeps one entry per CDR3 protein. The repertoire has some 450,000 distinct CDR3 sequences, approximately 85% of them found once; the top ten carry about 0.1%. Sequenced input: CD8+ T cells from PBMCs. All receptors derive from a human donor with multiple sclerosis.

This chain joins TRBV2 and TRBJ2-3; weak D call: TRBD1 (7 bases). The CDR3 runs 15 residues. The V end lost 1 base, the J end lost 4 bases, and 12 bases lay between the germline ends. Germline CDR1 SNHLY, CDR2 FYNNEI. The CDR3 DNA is TGTGCCAGCAGTGAAGGCCAGGGGGGCCCAGATACGCAGTATTTT. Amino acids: CASSEGQGGPDTQYF.

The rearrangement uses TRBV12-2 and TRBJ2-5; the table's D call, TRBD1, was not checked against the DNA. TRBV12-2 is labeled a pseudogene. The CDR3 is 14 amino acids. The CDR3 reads CASRKDTYQETQYF. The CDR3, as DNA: TGTGCAAGTCGCAAGGACACGTACCAAGAGACCCAGTACTTC.

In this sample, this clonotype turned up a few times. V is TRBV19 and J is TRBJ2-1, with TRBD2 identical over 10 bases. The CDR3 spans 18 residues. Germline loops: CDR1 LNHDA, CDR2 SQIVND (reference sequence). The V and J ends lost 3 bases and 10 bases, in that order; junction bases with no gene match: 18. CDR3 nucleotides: TGTGCCAGTAGTATGAGACTAGCGGGCTTCGAGGGGGTTCCAGAGCAGTTCTTC. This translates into CASSMRLAGFEGVPEQFF. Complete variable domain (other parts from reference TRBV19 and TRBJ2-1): DGGITQSPKYLFRKEGQNVTLSCEQNLNHDAMYWYRQDPGQGLRLIYYSQIVNDFQKGDIAEGYSVSREKKESFPLTVTSAQKNPTAFYLCASSMRLAGFEGVPEQFFGPGTRLTVL.

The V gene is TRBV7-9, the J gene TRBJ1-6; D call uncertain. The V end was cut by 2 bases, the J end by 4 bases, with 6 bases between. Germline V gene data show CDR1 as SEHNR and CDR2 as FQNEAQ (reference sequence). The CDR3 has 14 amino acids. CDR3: CASSLPRYNSPLHF. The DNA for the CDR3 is TGTGCCAGCAGCTTACCCCGGTATAATTCACCCCTCCACTTT.

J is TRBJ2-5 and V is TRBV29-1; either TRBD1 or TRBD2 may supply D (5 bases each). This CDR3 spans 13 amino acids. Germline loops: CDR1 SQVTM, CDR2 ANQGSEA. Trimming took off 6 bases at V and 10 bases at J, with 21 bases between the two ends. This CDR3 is CSVPGQGPSIQYF. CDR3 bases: TGCAGCGTCCCGGGGCAGGGCCCCTCGATCCAGTACTTC.

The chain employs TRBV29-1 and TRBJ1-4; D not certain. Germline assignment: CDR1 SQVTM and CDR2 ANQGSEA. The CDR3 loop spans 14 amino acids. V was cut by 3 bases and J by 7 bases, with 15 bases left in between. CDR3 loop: CSVESLKDGEKLFF. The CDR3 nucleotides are TGCAGCGTTGAGAGTCTAAAGGACGGTGAAAAACTGTTTTTT.

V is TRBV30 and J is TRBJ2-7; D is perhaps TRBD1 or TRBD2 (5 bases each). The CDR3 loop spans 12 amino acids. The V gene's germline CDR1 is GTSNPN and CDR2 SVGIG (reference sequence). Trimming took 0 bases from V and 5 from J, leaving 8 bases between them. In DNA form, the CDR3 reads TGTGCCTGGAGTGTAGTGGGGGACGAGCAGTACTTC. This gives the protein CAWSVVGDEQYF.

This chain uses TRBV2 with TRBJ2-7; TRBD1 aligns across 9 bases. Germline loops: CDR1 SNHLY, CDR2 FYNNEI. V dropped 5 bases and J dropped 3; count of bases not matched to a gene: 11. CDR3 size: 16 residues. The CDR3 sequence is CASSFDTGTGSYEQYF. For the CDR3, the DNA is TGTGCCAGCAGTTTTGATACCGGGACAGGGAGCTACGAGCAGTACTTC.

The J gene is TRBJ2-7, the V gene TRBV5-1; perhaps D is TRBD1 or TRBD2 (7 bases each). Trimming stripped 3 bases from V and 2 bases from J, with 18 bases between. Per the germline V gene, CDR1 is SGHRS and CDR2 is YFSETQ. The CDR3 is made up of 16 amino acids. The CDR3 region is CASSWGGGTATYEQYF. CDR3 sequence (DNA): TGCGCCAGCAGCTGGGGGGGCGGGACAGCGACCTACGAGCAGTACTTC. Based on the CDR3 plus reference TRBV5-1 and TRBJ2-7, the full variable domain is KAGVTQTPRYLIKTRGQQVTLSCSPISGHRSVSWYQQTPGQGLQFLFEYFSETQRNKGNFPGRFSGRQFSNSRSEMNVSTLELGDSALYLCASSWGGGTATYEQYFGPGTRLTVT.

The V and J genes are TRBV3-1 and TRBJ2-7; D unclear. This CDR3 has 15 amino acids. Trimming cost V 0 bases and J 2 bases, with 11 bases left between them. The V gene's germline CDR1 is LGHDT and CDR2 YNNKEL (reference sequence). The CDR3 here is CASSQESFGPYEQYF. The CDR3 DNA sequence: TGTGCCAGCAGCCAAGAATCCTTCGGCCCCTACGAGCAGTACTTC.

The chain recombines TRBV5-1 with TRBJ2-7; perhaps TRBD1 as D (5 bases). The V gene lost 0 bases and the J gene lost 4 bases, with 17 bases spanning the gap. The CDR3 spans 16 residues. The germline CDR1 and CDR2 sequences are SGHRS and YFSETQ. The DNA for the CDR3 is TGCGCCAGCAGCTTGGCAGGGATCCTAGGAAGTTACGAGCAGTACTTC. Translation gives CASSLAGILGSYEQYF.

In nucleotides, the CDR3 is TGTGCCAGCAGTTACTCGGTGGGAGATACGCAGTATTTT. Its protein product is CASSYSVGDTQYF. The chain uses TRBV6-5 and TRBJ2-3, with D uncertain. This CDR3 has 13 amino acids. Trimming took 0 bases from V and 5 from J, leaving 6 bases between them. Germline-derived CDR1 and CDR2 are MNHEY and SVGAGI.

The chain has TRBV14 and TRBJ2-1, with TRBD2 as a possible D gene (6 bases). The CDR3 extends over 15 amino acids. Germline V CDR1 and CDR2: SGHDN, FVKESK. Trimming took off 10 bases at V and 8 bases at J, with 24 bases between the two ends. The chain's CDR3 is CATGPVAAPWDEQFF. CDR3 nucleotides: TGTGCCACCGGCCCGGTAGCGGCTCCCTGGGATGAGCAGTTCTTC.

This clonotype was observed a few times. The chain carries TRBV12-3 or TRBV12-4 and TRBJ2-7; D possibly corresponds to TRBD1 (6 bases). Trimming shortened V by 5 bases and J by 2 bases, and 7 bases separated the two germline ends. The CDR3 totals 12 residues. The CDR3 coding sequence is TGTGCCAGCAGTACAGGGACCTACGAGCAGTACTTC. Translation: CASSTGTYEQYF.

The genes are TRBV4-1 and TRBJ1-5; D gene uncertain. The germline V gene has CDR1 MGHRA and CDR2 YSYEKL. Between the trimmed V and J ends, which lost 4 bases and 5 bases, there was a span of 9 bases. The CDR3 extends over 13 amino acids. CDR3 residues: CASSPLIDQPQHF. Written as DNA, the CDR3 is TGCGCCAGCAGCCCCCTGATTGATCAGCCCCAGCATTTT.

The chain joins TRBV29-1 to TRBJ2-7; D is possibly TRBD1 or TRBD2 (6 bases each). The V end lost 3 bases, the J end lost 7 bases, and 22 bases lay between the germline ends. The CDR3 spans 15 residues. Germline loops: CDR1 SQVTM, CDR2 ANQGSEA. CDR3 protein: CSVDVSPGGPEEQYF. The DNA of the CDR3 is TGCAGCGTTGATGTGTCGCCTGGGGGGCCGGAAGAGCAGTACTTC.

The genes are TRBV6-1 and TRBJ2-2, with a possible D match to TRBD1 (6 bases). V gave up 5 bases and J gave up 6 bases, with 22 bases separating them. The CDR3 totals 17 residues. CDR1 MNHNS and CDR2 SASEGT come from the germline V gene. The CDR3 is CASSPQGQSPGSGELFF. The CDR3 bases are TGTGCCAGCAGTCCCCAAGGACAGTCCCCGGGGTCCGGGGAGCTGTTTTTT.

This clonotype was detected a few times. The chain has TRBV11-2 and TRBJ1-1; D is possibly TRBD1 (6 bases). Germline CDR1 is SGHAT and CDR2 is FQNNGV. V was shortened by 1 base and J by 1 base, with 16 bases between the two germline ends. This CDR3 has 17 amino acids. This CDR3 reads CASSLGRGGYENTEAFF. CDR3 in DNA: TGTGCCAGCAGCTTAGGCCGCGGGGGCTACGAGAACACTGAAGCTTTCTTT.